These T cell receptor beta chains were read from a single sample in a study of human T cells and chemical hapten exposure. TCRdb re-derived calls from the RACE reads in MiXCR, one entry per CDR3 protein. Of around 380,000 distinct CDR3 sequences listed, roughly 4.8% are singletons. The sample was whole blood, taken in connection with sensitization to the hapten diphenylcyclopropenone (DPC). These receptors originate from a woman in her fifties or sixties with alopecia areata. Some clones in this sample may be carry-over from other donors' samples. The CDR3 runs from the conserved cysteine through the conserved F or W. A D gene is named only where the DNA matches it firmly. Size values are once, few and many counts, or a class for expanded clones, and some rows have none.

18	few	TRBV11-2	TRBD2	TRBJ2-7	CASSSSGSGRAYSYEQYF	TGTGCCAGCAGCTCCTCGGGTAGCGGGAGGGCCTATAGTTACGAGCAGTACTTC
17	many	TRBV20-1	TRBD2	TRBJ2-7	CSADLLTSGLADYEQYF	TGCAGTGCCGACCTACTCACCTCGGGACTAGCGGACTACGAGCAGTACTTC
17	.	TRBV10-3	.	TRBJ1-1	CAISELDGGPRNTEAFF	TGTGCCATCAGTGAGCTGGACGGAGGGCCCAGGAACACTGAAGCTTTCTTT
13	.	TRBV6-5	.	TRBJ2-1	CASSYTSDNEQFF	TGTGCCAGCAGTTATACATCTGACAATGAGCAGTTCTTC
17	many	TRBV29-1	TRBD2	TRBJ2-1	CSVEDRTSGKRVNEQFF	TGCAGCGTTGAAGATCGGACTAGCGGGAAACGGGTCAATGAGCAGTTCTTC
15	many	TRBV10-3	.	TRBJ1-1	CAIRVEGGTNTEAFF	TGTGCCATCCGAGTCGAAGGGGGAACGAACACTGAAGCTTTCTTT
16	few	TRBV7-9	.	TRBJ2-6	CASSFMMADGANVLTF	TGTGCCAGCAGCTTCATGATGGCCGACGGGGCCAACGTCCTGACTTTC
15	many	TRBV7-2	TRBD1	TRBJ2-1	CASSSEGQRGNEQFF	TGTGCCAGCAGCTCAGAGGGACAGAGGGGGAATGAGCAGTTCTTC
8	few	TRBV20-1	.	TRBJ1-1	CSASSAFF	TGCAGTGCTAGTTCGGCTTTCTTT
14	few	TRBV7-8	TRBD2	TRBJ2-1	CASSTRTSNNEQFF	TGTGCCAGCAGCACGAGGACTAGCAACAATGAGCAGTTCTTC
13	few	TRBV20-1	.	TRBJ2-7	CSAHDYLTYEQYF	TGCAGTGCCCACGACTATCTAACCTACGAGCAGTACTTC
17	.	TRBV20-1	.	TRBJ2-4	CSAGEWRSTLAKNIQYF	TGCAGTGCTGGAGAATGGCGGTCAACACTAGCCAAAAACATTCAGTACTTC
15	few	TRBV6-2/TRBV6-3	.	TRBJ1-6	CASSPRGRNNSPLHF	TGTGCCAGCAGTCCCCGCGGGAGAAATAATTCACCCCTCCACTTT
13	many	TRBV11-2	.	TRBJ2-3	CASSLISADTQYF	TGTGCCAGCAGCTTAATTTCGGCAGATACGCAGTATTTT
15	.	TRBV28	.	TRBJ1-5	CASRTPGGINQPQHF	TGTGCCAGCAGGACGCCGGGGGGGATCAATCAGCCCCAGCATTTT
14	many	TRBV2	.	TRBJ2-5	CASSEGLHQETQYF	TGTGCCAGCAGTGAAGGACTTCATCAAGAGACCCAGTACTTC
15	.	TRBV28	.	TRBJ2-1	CASTPVGLEVYEQFF	TGTGCCAGCACCCCCGTAGGGCTAGAAGTCTATGAGCAGTTCTTC
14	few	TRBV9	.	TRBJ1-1	CASSASAADTEAFF	TGTGCCAGCAGCGCCTCCGCCGCGGACACTGAAGCTTTCTTT
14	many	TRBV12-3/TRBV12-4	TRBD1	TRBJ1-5	CASSRTGSNQPQHF	TGTGCCAGCAGCCGGACAGGAAGCAATCAGCCCCAGCATTTT
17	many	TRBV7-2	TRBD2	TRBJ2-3	CASSQASGSSGTDTQYF	TGTGCCAGCAGCCAGGCTAGCGGGAGTTCCGGCACAGATACGCAGTATTTT
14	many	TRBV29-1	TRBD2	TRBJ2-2	CSGRLAGNTGELFF	TGCAGCGGGAGACTAGCGGGGAACACCGGGGAGCTGTTTTTT
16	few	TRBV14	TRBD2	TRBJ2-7	CASSQTTGLGRHEQYF	TGTGCCAGCAGCCAAACGACGGGACTAGGGCGTCACGAGCAGTACTTC
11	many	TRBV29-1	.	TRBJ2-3	CSVGQRDTQYF	TGCAGCGTTGGACAGAGAGATACGCAGTATTTT
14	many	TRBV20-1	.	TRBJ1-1	CSAQVAGVDTEAFF	TGCAGTGCTCAGGTCGCAGGGGTGGACACTGAAGCTTTCTTT
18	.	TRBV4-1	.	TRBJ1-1	CASSQDRGRGAPNTEAFF	TGCGCCAGCAGCCAAGATAGAGGTAGGGGAGCCCCGAACACTGAAGCTTTCTTT
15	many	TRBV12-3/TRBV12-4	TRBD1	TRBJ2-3	CASSLTGTGKDTQYF	TGTGCCAGCAGTTTGACCGGGACAGGGAAAGATACGCAGTATTTT
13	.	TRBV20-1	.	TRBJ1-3	CSARAVSGNTIYF	TGCAGTGCTAGAGCTGTTTCTGGAAACACCATATATTTT
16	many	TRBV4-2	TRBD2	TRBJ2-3	CASSSRLAGVTDTQYF	TGTGCCAGCAGCTCCAGACTAGCGGGCGTCACAGATACGCAGTATTTT
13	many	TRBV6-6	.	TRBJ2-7	CASSYRGYIEQYF	TGTGCCAGCAGTTACCGGGGTTATATCGAGCAGTACTTC
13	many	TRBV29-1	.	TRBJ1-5	CSVTKDGNQPQHF	TGCAGCGTCACAAAGGACGGGAATCAGCCCCAGCATTTT
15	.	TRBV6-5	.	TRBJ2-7	CASSYLEGRTSEQYF	TGTGCCAGCAGTTACTTGGAGGGAAGGACCTCCGAGCAGTACTTC
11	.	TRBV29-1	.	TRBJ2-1	CSVELSAGWFF	TGCAGCGTTGAACTCTCGGCAGGGTGGTTCTTC
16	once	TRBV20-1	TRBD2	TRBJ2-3	CSAVPSAGGGTDTKYF	TGCAGTGCTGTCCCATCAGCGGGAGGGGGGACAGATACGAAGTATTTT
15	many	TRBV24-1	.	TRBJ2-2	CATSDSGTATGELFF	TGTGCCACCAGTGATTCAGGGACGGCCACCGGGGAGCTGTTTTTT
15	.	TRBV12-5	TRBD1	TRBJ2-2	CASGFGTGGAGELFF	TGTGCTAGTGGTTTTGGGACAGGGGGAGCCGGGGAGCTGTTTTTT
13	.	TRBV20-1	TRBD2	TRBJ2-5	CSARREALQTQYF	TGCAGTGCTAGACGGGAGGCGTTGCAGACCCAGTACTTC
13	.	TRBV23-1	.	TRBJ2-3	CASTGFPTDTQYF	TGCGCCAGCACGGGGTTCCCAACAGATACGCAGTATTTT
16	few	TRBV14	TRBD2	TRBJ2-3	CASSQAVGLATDTQYF	TGTGCCAGCAGCCAGGCGGTCGGACTAGCGACAGATACGCAGTATTTT
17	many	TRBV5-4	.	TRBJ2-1	CASSALGGGSSYNEQFF	TGTGCCAGCAGTGCGTTAGGGGGAGGGAGCTCCTACAATGAGCAGTTCTTC
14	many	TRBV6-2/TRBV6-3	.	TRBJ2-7	CASPGTRPTYEQYF	TGTGCCAGCCCCGGGACTCGCCCGACCTACGAGCAGTACTTC
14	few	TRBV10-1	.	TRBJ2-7	CASSDSDRFYEQYF	TGCGCCAGCAGTGATTCAGACAGGTTCTACGAGCAGTACTTC
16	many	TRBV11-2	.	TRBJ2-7	CASSLESRRVSYEQYF	TGTGCCAGCAGCTTAGAGTCTAGGCGGGTGTCCTACGAGCAGTACTTC
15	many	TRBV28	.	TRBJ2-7	CASSSPGAAAYEQYF	TGTGCCAGCAGTTCGCCCGGGGCAGCAGCCTACGAGCAGTACTTC
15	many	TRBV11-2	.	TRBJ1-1	CASSPRRSRGTEAFF	TGTGCCAGCAGCCCCAGACGGTCCCGGGGGACTGAAGCTTTCTTT
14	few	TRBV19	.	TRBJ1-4	CASSPSPGNEKLFF	TGTGCCAGTAGTCCCTCACCCGGGAATGAAAAACTGTTTTTT
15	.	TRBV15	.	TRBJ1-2	CATSFMTVPNYGYTF	TGTGCCACCAGCTTCATGACAGTACCTAACTATGGCTACACCTTC
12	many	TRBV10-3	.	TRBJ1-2	CAISEWSYGYTF	TGTGCCATCAGTGAGTGGTCTTATGGCTACACCTTC
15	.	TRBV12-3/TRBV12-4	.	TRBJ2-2	CASSLRQGRTGELFF	TGTGCCAGCAGTTTGAGGCAGGGGCGGACCGGGGAGCTGTTTTTT
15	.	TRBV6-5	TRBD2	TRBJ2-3	CASSYQAGGLHTQYF	TGTGCCAGCAGTTACCAGGCGGGGGGGCTTCATACGCAGTATTTT
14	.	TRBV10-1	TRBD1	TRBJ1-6	CAGTGLSYNSPLHF	TGCGCCGGGACAGGCCTCTCCTATAATTCACCCCTCCACTTT
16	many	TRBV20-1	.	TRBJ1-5	CSARDEGGISNQPQHF	TGCAGTGCTAGAGACGAGGGGGGAATTAGCAATCAGCCCCAGCATTTT
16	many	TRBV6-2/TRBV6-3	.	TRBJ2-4	CASNPRELLAKNIQYF	TGTGCCAGCAACCCCCGGGAGCTACTAGCCAAAAACATTCAGTACTTC
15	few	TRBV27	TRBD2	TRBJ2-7	CASSLIAGAAYEQYF	TGTGCCAGCAGTCTAATAGCGGGAGCGGCCTACGAGCAGTACTTC
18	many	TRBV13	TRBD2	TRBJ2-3	CASSPTAGGETSTDTQYF	TGTGCCAGCAGCCCTACAGCGGGGGGAGAGACTAGCACAGATACGCAGTATTTT
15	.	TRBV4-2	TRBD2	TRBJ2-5	CASSAIGEGQETQYF	TGTGCCAGCAGCGCTATTGGGGAGGGCCAAGAGACCCAGTACTTC
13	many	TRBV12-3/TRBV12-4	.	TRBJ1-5	CASSPGTGQPQHF	TGTGCCAGCAGTCCAGGGACGGGTCAGCCCCAGCATTTT
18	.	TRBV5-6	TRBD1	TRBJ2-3	CASSLSGTAGGATDTQYF	TGTGCCAGCAGCTTGTCCGGGACCGCAGGGGGCGCAACAGATACGCAGTATTTT